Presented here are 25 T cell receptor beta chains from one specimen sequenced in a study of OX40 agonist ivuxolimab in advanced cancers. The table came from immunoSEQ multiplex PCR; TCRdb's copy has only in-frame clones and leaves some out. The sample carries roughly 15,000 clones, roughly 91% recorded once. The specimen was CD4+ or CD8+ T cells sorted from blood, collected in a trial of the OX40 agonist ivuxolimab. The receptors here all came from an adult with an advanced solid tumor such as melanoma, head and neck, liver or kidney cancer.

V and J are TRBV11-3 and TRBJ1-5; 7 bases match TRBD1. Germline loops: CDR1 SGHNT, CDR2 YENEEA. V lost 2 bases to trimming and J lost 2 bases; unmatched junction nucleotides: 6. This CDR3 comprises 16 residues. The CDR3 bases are TGTGCCAGCAGCTTATTTCGACAGGGTGGCAATCAGCCCCAGCATTTT. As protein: CASSLFRQGGNQPQHF. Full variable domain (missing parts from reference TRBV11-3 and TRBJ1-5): EAGVVQSPRYKIIEKKQPVAFWCNPISGHNTLYWYLQNLGQGPELLIRYENEEAVDDSQLPKDRFSAERLKGVDSTLKIQPAELGDSAVYLCASSLFRQGGNQPQHFGDGTRLSIL.

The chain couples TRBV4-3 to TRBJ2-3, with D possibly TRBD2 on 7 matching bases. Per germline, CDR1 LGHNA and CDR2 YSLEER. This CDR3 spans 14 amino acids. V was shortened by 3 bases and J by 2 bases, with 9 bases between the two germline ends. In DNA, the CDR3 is TGCGCCAGCAGCCACGGGGGGCCCACAGATACGCAGTATTTT. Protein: CASSHGGPTDTQYF.

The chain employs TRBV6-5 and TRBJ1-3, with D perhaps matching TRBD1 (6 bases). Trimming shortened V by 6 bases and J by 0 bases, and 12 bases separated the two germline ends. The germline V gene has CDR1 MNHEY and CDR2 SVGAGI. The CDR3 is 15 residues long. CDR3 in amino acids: CASRWTAISGNTIYF. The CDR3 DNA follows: TGTGCCAGCAGATGGACAGCAATCTCTGGAAACACCATATATTTT.

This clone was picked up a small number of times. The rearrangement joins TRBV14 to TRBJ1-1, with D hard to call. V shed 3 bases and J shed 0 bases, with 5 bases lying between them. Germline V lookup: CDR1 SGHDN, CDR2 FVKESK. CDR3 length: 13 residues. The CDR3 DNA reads TGTGCCAGCAGCCAGTCGCTGAACACTGAAGCTTTCTTT. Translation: CASSQSLNTEAFF.

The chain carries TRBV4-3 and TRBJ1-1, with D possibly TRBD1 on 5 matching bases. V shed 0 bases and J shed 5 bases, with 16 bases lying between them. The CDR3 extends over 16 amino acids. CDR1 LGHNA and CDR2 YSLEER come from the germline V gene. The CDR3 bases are TGCGCCAGCAGCCAAGAACCTCCAGGGTCCGGTACTGAAGCTTTCTTT. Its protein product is CASSQEPPGSGTEAFF.

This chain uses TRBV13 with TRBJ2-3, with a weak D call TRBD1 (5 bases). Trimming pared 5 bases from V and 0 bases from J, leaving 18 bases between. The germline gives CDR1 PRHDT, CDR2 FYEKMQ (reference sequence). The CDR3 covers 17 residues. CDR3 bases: TGTGCCAGCAGCCCCCAAGGCAGGGCCTTTAGCACAGATACGCAGTATTTT. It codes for CASSPQGRAFSTDTQYF.

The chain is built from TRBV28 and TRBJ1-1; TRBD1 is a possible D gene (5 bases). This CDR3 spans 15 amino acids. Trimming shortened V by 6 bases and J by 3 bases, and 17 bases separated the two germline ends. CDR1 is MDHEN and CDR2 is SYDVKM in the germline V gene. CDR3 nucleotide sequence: TGTGCCAGCAGCCTTGGGTGGGACGGATACACTGAAGCTTTCTTT. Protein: CASSLGWDGYTEAFF.

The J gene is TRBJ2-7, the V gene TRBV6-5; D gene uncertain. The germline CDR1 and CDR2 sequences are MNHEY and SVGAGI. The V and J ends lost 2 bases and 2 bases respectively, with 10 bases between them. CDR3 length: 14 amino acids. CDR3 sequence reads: CASSYGSMPYEQYF. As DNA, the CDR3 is TGTGCCAGCAGTTACGGAAGCATGCCCTACGAGCAGTACTTC.

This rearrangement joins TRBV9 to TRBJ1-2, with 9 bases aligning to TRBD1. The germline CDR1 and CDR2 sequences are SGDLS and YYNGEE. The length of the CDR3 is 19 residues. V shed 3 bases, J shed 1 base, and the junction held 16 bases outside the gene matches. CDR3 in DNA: TGTGCCAGCAGCGATGGGACAGGGCCCGACGGGGGACTTAACTATGGCTACACCTTC. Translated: CASSDGTGPDGGLNYGYTF.

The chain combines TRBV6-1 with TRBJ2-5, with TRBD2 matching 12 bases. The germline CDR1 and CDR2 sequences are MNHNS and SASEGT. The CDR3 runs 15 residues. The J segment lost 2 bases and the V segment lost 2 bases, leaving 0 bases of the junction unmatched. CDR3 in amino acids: CASSELAGGQETQYF. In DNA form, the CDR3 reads TGTGCCAGCAGTGAACTAGCGGGGGGGCAAGAGACCCAGTACTTC.

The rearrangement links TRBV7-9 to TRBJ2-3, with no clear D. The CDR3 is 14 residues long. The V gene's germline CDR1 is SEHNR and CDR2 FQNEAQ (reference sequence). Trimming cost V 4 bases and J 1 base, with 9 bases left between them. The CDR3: CASSSPDGTDTQYF. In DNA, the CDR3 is TGTGCCAGCAGCTCCCCGGACGGCACAGATACGCAGTATTTT.

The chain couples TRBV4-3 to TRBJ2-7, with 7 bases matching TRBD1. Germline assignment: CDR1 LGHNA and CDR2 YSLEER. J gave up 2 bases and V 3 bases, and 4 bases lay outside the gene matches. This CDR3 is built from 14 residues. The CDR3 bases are TGCGCCAGCAGCCACAACAGGGGTCCCTACGAGCAGTACTTC. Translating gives CASSHNRGPYEQYF.

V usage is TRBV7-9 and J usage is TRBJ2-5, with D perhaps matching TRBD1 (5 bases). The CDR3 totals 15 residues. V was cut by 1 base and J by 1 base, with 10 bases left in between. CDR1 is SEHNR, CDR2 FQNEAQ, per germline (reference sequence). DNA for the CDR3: TGTGCCAGCAGCTTAGTACAGGACACCCAAGAGACCCAGTACTTC. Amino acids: CASSLVQDTQETQYF.

In DNA form, the CDR3 reads TGTGCCAGCAGTTTAGGGGCGGGAGGGCGGACAGATACGCAGTATTTT. Amino acid sequence: CASSLGAGGRTDTQYF. The chain links TRBV27 to TRBJ2-3; TRBD2 agrees at 9 bases. The V gene end was trimmed by 2 bases and the J gene end by 3 bases; junction bases not matched to a gene: 6. From germline, CDR1 is MNHEY and CDR2 SMNVEV (reference sequence). This CDR3 has 16 amino acids.

CDR3 amino acids: CAWSYPGQIIDTQYF. CDR3 DNA sequence: TGTGCCTGGAGCTATCCGGGACAGATAATAGATACGCAGTATTTT. The chain couples TRBV30 to TRBJ2-3; 7 bases align to TRBD1. V gave up 3 bases and J gave up 5 bases; unmatched junction bases: 11. CDR1 and CDR2 from the germline V gene are GTSNPN and SVGIG (reference sequence). CDR3 size: 15 residues.

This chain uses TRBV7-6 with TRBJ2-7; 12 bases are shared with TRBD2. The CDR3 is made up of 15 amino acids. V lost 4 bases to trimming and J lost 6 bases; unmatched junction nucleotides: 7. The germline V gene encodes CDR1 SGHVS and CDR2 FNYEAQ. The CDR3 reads CASSSPGGLAGEQYF. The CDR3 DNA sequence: TGTGCCAGCAGCTCCCCGGGGGGACTAGCGGGCGAGCAGTACTTC.

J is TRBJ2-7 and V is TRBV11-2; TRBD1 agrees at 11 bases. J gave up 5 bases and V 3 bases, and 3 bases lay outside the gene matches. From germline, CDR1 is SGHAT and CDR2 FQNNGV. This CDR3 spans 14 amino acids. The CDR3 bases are TGTGCCAGCAGCTTGGGGACAGGGGGGGACGAGCAGTACTTC. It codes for CASSLGTGGDEQYF.

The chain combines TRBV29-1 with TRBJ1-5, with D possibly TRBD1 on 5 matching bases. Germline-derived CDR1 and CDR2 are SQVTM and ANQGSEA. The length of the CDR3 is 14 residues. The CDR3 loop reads CTPPSGRGNQPQHF. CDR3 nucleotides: TGCACCCCCCCCTCGGGACGGGGCAATCAGCCCCAGCATTTT.

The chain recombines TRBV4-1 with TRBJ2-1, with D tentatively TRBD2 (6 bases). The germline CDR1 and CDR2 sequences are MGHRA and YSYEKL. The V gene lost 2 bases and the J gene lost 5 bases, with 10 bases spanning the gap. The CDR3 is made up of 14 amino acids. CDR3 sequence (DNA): TGCGCCAGCAGCCAACCCTGGGGGGACAATGAGCAGTTCTTC. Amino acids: CASSQPWGDNEQFF.

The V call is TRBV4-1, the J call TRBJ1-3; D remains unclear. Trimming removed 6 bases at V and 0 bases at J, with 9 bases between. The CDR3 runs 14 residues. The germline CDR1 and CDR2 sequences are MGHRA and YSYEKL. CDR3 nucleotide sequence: TGCGCCAGCAGTTCACTCTTCTCTGGAAACACCATATATTTT. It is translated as CASSSLFSGNTIYF.

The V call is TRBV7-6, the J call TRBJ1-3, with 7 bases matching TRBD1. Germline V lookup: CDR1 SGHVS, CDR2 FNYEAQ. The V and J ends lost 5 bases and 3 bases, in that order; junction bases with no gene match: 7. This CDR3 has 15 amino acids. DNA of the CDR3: TGTGCCAGCAGCCGCGCCGCAGGGGGTGGAAACACCATATATTTT. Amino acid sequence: CASSRAAGGGNTIYF. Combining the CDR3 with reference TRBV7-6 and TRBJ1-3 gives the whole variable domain GAGVSQSPRYKVTKRGQDVALRCDPISGHVSLYWYRQALGQGPEFLTYFNYEAQQDKSGLPNDRFSAERPEGSISTLTIQRTEQRDSAMYRCASSRAAGGGNTIYFGEGSWLTVV.

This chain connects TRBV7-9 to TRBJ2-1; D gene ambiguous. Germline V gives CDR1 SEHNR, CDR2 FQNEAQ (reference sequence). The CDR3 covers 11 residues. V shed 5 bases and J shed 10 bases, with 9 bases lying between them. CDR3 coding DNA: TGTGCCAGCAGCCACGACCCCGAGCAGTTCTTC. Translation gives CASSHDPEQFF.

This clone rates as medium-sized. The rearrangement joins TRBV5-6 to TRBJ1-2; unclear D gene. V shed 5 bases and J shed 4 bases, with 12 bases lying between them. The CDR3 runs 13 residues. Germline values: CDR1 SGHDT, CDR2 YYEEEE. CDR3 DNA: TGTGCCAGCAGAAACCCCCTCGGCTATGGCTACACCTTC. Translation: CASRNPLGYGYTF.

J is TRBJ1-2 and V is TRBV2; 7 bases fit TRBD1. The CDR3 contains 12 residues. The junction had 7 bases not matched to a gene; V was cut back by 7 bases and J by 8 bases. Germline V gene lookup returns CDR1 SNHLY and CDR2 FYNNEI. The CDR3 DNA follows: TGTGCCAGCATTAAGGACAGGATAGGCTACACCTTC. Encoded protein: CASIKDRIGYTF.

The CDR3 sequence is CASSLYNQGADMDTQYF. CDR3 nucleotides: TGTGCCAGCAGTTTATACAACCAGGGGGCGGACATGGATACGCAGTATTTT. The V call is TRBV27, the J call TRBJ2-3, with TRBD1 matching 8 bases. Germline V CDR1 and CDR2: MNHEY, SMNVEV (reference sequence). Trimming removed 1 base from V and 6 bases from J; junction bases left unmatched: 12. CDR3 size: 17 residues.